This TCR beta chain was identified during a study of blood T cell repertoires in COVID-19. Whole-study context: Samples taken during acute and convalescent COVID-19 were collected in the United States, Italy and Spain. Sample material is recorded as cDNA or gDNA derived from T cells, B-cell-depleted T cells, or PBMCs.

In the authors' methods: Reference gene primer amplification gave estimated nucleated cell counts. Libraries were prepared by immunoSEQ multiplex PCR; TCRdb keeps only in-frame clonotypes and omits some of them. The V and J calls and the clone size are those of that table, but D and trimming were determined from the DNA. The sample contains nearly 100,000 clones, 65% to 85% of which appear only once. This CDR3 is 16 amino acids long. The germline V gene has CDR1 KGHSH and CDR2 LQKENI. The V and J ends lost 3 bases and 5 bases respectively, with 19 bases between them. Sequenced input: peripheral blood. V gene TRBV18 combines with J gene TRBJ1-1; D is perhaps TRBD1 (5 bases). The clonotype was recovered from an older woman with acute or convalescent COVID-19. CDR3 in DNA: TGTGCCAGCTCACCTCAGACAGTCACCATGGGGACTGAAGCTTTCTTT. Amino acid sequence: CASSPQTVTMGTEAFF. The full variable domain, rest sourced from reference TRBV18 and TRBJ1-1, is NAGVMQNPRHLVRRRGQEARLRCSPMKGHSHVYWYRQLPEEGLKFMVYLQKENIIDESGMPKERFSAEFPKEGPSILRIQQVVRGDSAAYFCASSPQTVTMGTEAFFGQGTRLTVV.